These T cell receptor beta chains were read from a single sample in a study of T-cell reconstitution after alpha-beta-depleted transplantation in children. TCRdb analysed the PCR reads with MiXCR anew, one entry per CDR3 protein. Of 380,000 or so distinct CDR3 sequences in the sample, less than 15% were seen once. This sample comprised PBMCs, obtained from the stem cell graft. The receptors were gathered from a human donor who donated a stem cell graft to a child with Fanconi anemia. The CDR3 runs from the conserved cysteine through the conserved F or W. A D gene is named only where the DNA matches it firmly. Size values are once, few and many counts, or a class for expanded clones, and some rows have none.

d_call,v_call,j_call,clone_size,cdr3_nt,cdr3_aa
.,TRBV24-1,TRBJ2-2,.,TGTGCCACCAGTGACCGTGGGACCGGGGAGCTGTTTTTT,CATSDRGTGELFF
.,TRBV10-3,TRBJ2-1,many,TGTGCCATCAGGATGGGGGGCTTAAATAGAGGGGAGCAGTTCTTC,CAIRMGGLNRGEQFF
TRBD2,TRBV12-3/TRBV12-4,TRBJ2-2,many,TGTGCCAGCAGTTTAGGTCTAGCGGACACCGGGGAGCTGTTTTTT,CASSLGLADTGELFF
.,TRBV7-9,TRBJ1-4,few,TGTGCCAGCAGCCCCGGTGGGAGCCTCAATGAAAAACTGTTTTTT,CASSPGGSLNEKLFF
TRBD2,TRBV7-9,TRBJ2-3,.,TGTGCCAGCAGCTCGGGACTAGCTCTCAGCACAGATACGCAGTATTTT,CASSSGLALSTDTQYF
TRBD1,TRBV12-3/TRBV12-4,TRBJ2-5,few,TGTGCCAGCAGTGGGGACAGGAGTCGCCAAGAGACCCAGTACTTC,CASSGDRSRQETQYF
.,TRBV12-3/TRBV12-4,TRBJ1-5,.,TGTGCCAGCAGTAAGGAGAGGACGAGTCAGCCCCAGCATTTT,CASSKERTSQPQHF
.,TRBV4-2,TRBJ2-1,.,TGTGCCAGCAGCCAGGGGACTTACAATGAGCAGTTCTTC,CASSQGTYNEQFF
.,TRBV4-3,TRBJ1-6,few,TGCGCCAGCAGCCAAGGGAAAAGGACTAAATCAAATTCACCCCTCCACTTT,CASSQGKRTKSNSPLHF
.,TRBV18,TRBJ1-1,.,TGTGCCAGCTCACCTGACAGGCAATTGAACACTGAAGCTTTCTTT,CASSPDRQLNTEAFF
.,TRBV12-3/TRBV12-4,TRBJ2-7,few,TGTGCCAGCAGTACGGATCTCAGGGGGCAGTACTTC,CASSTDLRGQYF
.,TRBV29-1,TRBJ2-3,.,TGCAGCGTCAGTGGGATAGATACGCAGTATTTT,CSVSGIDTQYF
TRBD1,TRBV20-1,TRBJ2-7,.,TGCAGTGCTAACCCGGGACAGGGGGCTCGGTACGAGCAGTACTTC,CSANPGQGARYEQYF
.,TRBV7-2,TRBJ1-2,few,TGTGCCAGCAGCTTTGACGGGCGCAGCTATGGCTACACCTTC,CASSFDGRSYGYTF
TRBD1,TRBV6-2/TRBV6-3,TRBJ1-1,.,TGTGCCAGCAGGATAACAGGGGGGGCCACTGAAGCTTTCTTT,CASRITGGATEAFF
TRBD1,TRBV6-5,TRBJ1-5,few,TGTGCCAGCAGTTACGACCTACCCGGGACAGGGCCTCAGCCCCAGCATTTT,CASSYDLPGTGPQPQHF
TRBD2,TRBV7-8,TRBJ2-3,many,TGTGCCAGCAGCTTTCCCGGACTAGCGGACACAGATACGCAGTATTTT,CASSFPGLADTDTQYF
.,TRBV5-1,TRBJ1-1,.,TGCGCCAGCAGCGACTCTCCGGCCGCTGAAGCTTTCTTT,CASSDSPAAEAFF
.,TRBV24-1,TRBJ1-1,.,TGTGCCACCAGTGATTTGCGGCCATTGCTGAACACTGAAGCTTTCTTT,CATSDLRPLLNTEAFF
TRBD1,TRBV28,TRBJ2-3,.,TGTGCCAGCGGACAGGTTTCCACAGATACGCAGTATTTT,CASGQVSTDTQYF
TRBD1,TRBV6-1,TRBJ2-1,many,TGTGCCAGCAGGGACAGGGGGTCCAGCTCCTACAATGAGCAGTTCTTC,CASRDRGSSSYNEQFF
.,TRBV7-8,TRBJ2-3,few,TGTGCCAGCATCCCACTGGAAGGACTCCTGACAGATACGCAGTATTTT,CASIPLEGLLTDTQYF
.,TRBV20-1,TRBJ2-5,few,TGCAGTGCTAGTAAGCCGCTAATCCAAGAGCGGACCCAGTACTTC,CSASKPLIQERTQYF
.,TRBV12-3/TRBV12-4,TRBJ1-5,many,TGTGCCAGCAGTCTCCAAGCAGGGGTTTATAGCAATCAGCCCCAGCATTTT,CASSLQAGVYSNQPQHF
.,TRBV20-1,TRBJ1-1,few,TGCAGTGCCCCGCCGGGGGGGAACACTGAAGCTTTCTTT,CSAPPGGNTEAFF
.,TRBV5-5,TRBJ2-2,.,TGTGCCAGCAGCCTAGCAGGGGCCGGGGCCGGGGAGCTGTTTTTT,CASSLAGAGAGELFF
TRBD2,TRBV5-1,TRBJ2-1,few,TGCGCCAGCAGGCCCGATGGAGCGGGGGGCCCTTCCTACAATGAGCAGTTCTTC,CASRPDGAGGPSYNEQFF
.,TRBV28,TRBJ1-1,.,TGTGCCAGCAACCTCATTAACGAGTTGAACACTGAAGCTTTCTTT,CASNLINELNTEAFF
.,TRBV7-2,TRBJ2-5,.,TGTGCCAGCAGCCCAAGACAGCCTCAAGAGACCCAGTACTTC,CASSPRQPQETQYF
.,TRBV9,TRBJ1-1,many,TGTGCCAGCAGCGTACAGACGAACACTGAAGCTTTCTTT,CASSVQTNTEAFF
TRBD1,TRBV12-3/TRBV12-4,TRBJ1-5,.,TGTGCCAGCAGTGAGGACAGGGGGGATCAGCCCCAGCATTTT,CASSEDRGDQPQHF
TRBD2,TRBV4-2,TRBJ2-5,.,TGTGCCAGCAGCCAAGATTCGCGGGGGGGCTTGGAGACCCAGTACTTC,CASSQDSRGGLETQYF
.,TRBV29-1,TRBJ2-1,.,TGCAGCGTGGGGGGGGCTTTGTACAATGAGCAGTTCTTC,CSVGGALYNEQFF
TRBD2,TRBV28,TRBJ2-1,few,TGTGCCAGCAGGAAAACTAGCGGGGATTACAATGAGCAGTTCTTC,CASRKTSGDYNEQFF
.,TRBV5-1,TRBJ1-1,many,TGCGCCAGCAGCTTACAAGGGGAAGGCACTGAAGCTTTCTTT,CASSLQGEGTEAFF
TRBD1,TRBV7-8,TRBJ2-1,.,TGTGCCAGCAGCTCAACAGGGACAGGCTACAATGAGCAGTTCTTC,CASSSTGTGYNEQFF
.,TRBV20-1,TRBJ1-2,.,TGCAGTGCTACGACCCCCCTGGCTGGCTACACCTTC,CSATTPLAGYTF